The T cell receptor beta chain described here comes from a study of blood T cell repertoires in COVID-19. Trimming at V came to 6 bases and at J to 4 bases, leaving 11 bases not matched to a gene. The CDR3 extends over 15 amino acids. Germline V gene lookup returns CDR1 LNHDA and CDR2 SQIVND (reference sequence). The assay was immunoSEQ multiplex PCR, and TCRdb's table has in-frame clones only and misses some. The table shows some 75,000 clones, with roughly 91% occurring only once. Material: peripheral blood. The TCR was taken from a man in his sixties with acute or convalescent COVID-19. V and J are TRBV19 and TRBJ1-1, with 7 bases identical to TRBD1. CDR3 loop: CASREQGGFRTEAFF. In DNA, the CDR3 is TGTGCCAGTAGAGAACAAGGGGGCTTTCGCACTGAAGCTTTCTTT.